The 22 T cell receptor beta chains given below trace back to one sample, sequenced in a study of tumor-infiltrating lymphocytes in oesophageal squamous cell carcinoma. TCRdb re-called the PCR reads through MiXCR, storing one row per CDR3 protein. In the table there are under 5,000 distinct CDR3 sequences, approximately 20% of which are singletons. Sequenced sample: normal esophageal tissue next to the tumor. Every receptor here comes from a male donor with esophageal squamous cell carcinoma.

The rearrangement joins TRBV7-9 to TRBJ2-5, with TRBD2 identical over 7 bases. The J call may not be correct, given that the DNA end is closer to TRBJ2-7. This CDR3 is 15 amino acids long. Per the germline V gene, CDR1 is SEHNR and CDR2 is FQNEAQ (reference sequence). The CDR3 DNA follows: TGTGCCAGCAGCTTATGGGGGGGGGTGTCCTACGAGCAGTACTTC. This gives the protein CASSLWGGVSYEQYF.

Of note for this clonotype: The conserved phenylalanine or tryptophan is not found at the CDR3 terminus, so this likely reflects a read error. The limits of the CDR3 on the DNA are not certain, so only TCRdb's listed CDR3 is given. The gene calls are TRBV27 and TRBJ2-3; the table's TRBD2 call for D was not verified on the DNA. From germline, CDR1 is MNHEY and CDR2 SMNVEV (reference sequence). The CDR3 region is 15 residues in length, termini included. The CDR3 sequence: CASSLIQGSPLHFGN.

This clonotype is categorized as medium-sized. The chain has TRBV6-1 and TRBJ1-5; a weak D match, TRBD1 (6 bases). This CDR3 comprises 15 residues. V lost 4 bases to trimming and J lost 3 bases, with 13 bases between them. Germline V gene data show CDR1 as MNHNS and CDR2 as SASEGT. CDR3 nucleotide sequence: TGTGCCAGCAGTGTTGGGGGGGGCCTCAATCAGCCCCAGCATTTT. Translated: CASSVGGGLNQPQHF.

At least ten counts were recorded for this clonotype. The chain carries TRBV11-3 and TRBJ2-5; 11 nucleotides match TRBD1. The DNA end is more similar to TRBJ2-7, so the J call may be wrong. CDR1 is SGHNT and CDR2 is YENEEA in the germline V gene. The CDR3 has 14 residues. The CDR3 here is CASSKGQGASEQYF. The CDR3 DNA follows: TGTGCCAGCAGCAAAGGACAGGGGGCGAGCGAGCAGTACTTC.

This clonotype has at least ten counts. This chain links TRBV25-1 with TRBJ1-2; a possible D gene is TRBD1 (5 bases). The ends were cut back, 8 bases at V and 5 bases at J, with 15 bases in the middle. The CDR3 has 13 residues. The germline CDR1 and CDR2 sequences are MGHDK and SYGVNS. This chain's CDR3 is CASGRGGRYGYTF. The DNA for the CDR3 is TGTGCCAGCGGGAGGGGAGGGAGGTATGGCTACACCTTC.

This clonotype was recorded at least ten times. One end of the junction varies from germline; a read error may be responsible. The V call is TRBV11-3, the J call TRBJ2-1, with TRBD2 matching over 7 bases. Germline CDR1 reads SGHNT; CDR2 reads YENEEA. This CDR3 spans 16 amino acids. In DNA form, the CDR3 reads TGTGCCAGCAGCTTAGTTAGCGGGCAGGGAGGCTCACCCCTCCACTTC. It yields the protein CASSLVSGQGGSPLHF.

This clonotype is labeled medium-sized. The rearrangement joins TRBV11-3 to TRBJ2-3, with 10 positions matching TRBD2. The CDR3 loop spans 18 amino acids. The germline V gene encodes CDR1 SGHNT and CDR2 YENEEA. Trimming at V came to 2 bases and at J to 1 base, leaving 9 bases not matched to a gene. This chain's CDR3 is CASSLPSGGAIRTDTQYF. DNA of the CDR3: TGTGCCAGCAGCTTACCCAGCGGGGGGGCCATTCGCACAGATACGCAGTATTTT.

The sample holds many counts of this clonotype. V and J are TRBV5-1 and TRBJ2-3, with D perhaps TRBD2 (6 bases). V was cut by 4 bases and J by 1 base, with 16 bases left in between. The CDR3 contains 16 residues. The germline CDR1 and CDR2 sequences are SGHRS and YFSETQ. The CDR3 DNA reads TGCGCCAGCAGCCGAGACGCCGGAGGGGGCACAGATACGCAGTATTTT. Translation gives CASSRDAGGGTDTQYF.

By its share, this clonotype is medium-sized. The rearrangement links TRBV12-3 or TRBV12-4 to TRBJ1-2; D not certain. Trimming shortened V by 6 bases and J by 4 bases, and 15 bases separated the two germline ends. The CDR3 is 14 amino acids. The CDR3 is CASRHRAGIYGYTF. For the CDR3, the DNA is TGTGCCAGCAGGCATCGGGCAGGAATCTATGGCTACACCTTC.

This clonotype was seen many times. The rearrangement joins TRBV6-5 to TRBJ1-6; 10 bases line up with TRBD1. The V gene's germline CDR1 is MNHEY and CDR2 SVGAGI. Trimming removed 0 bases from V and 10 bases from J; junction bases left unmatched: 6. The CDR3 is made up of 16 amino acids. Here the CDR3 reads CASSYSATGGSSPLHF. The CDR3 DNA follows: TGTGCCAGCAGTTACTCGGCGACAGGGGGCTCCTCACCCCTCCACTTT.

The chain is built from TRBV10-3 and TRBJ2-7, with D uncertain. Germline lookup yields CDR1 ENHRY and CDR2 SYGVKD. Trimming cost V 7 bases and J 4 bases, with 11 bases left between them. This CDR3 contains 12 residues. CDR3 coding DNA: TGTGCCATCAAGGGCGGAGATTACGAGCAGTACTTC. This codes for CAIKGGDYEQYF.

This clonotype is medium-sized (0.01 to 0.1%). The chain recombines TRBV10-3 with TRBJ2-1, with 13 nucleotides matching TRBD2. The CDR3 extends over 16 amino acids. The germline gives CDR1 ENHRY, CDR2 SYGVKD. With V trimmed by 1 base and J by 9 bases, 6 bases remained unmatched. CDR3 amino acids: CAISEWGLAGSGEQFF. DNA for the CDR3: TGTGCCATCAGTGAGTGGGGACTAGCGGGGTCGGGTGAGCAGTTCTTC.

At least ten counts were recorded for this clonotype. The rearrangement links TRBV3-1 to TRBJ2-1; D may correspond to TRBD1 or TRBD2 (7 bases each). CDR1 LGHDT and CDR2 YNNKEL come from the germline V gene (reference sequence). The ends were cut back, 3 bases at V and 9 bases at J, with 18 bases in the middle. CDR3 length: 15 amino acids. The CDR3 region is CASSHRAGAGGEQFF. The CDR3 nucleotides are TGTGCCAGCAGCCATCGCGCGGGGGCAGGGGGTGAGCAGTTCTTC.

This clonotype has ten or more counts. The chain has TRBV5-4 and TRBJ2-1, with D possibly matching TRBD1 (8 bases). Trimming removed 2 bases at V and 7 bases at J, with 10 bases between. This CDR3 contains 13 residues. CDR1 and CDR2 from the germline V gene are SGHNT and YYREEE (reference sequence). CDR3 DNA: TGTGCCAGCAGCTTACAGGGGGGGAATGAGCAGTTCTTC. This translates into CASSLQGGNEQFF.

Relative to its sample, this clonotype is medium-sized. The V gene is TRBV11-3, the J gene TRBJ2-2; the D is unclear. This CDR3 is built from 13 residues. V lost 3 bases and J lost 3, with 5 bases in between. Germline values: CDR1 SGHNT, CDR2 YENEEA. CDR3 amino acids: CASSLQYTGELFF. CDR3 sequence (DNA): TGTGCCAGCAGCTTGCAGTACACCGGGGAGCTGTTTTTT.

As to this clonotype: This may come from a read error, since a much larger clone is one base off. The chain employs TRBV11-2 and TRBJ2-7; 8 positions match TRBD1. V lost 5 bases to trimming and J lost 7 bases; unmatched junction nucleotides: 16. The V gene's germline CDR1 is SGHAT and CDR2 FQNNGV. CDR3 length: 16 residues. This CDR3 reads CASSPSWDRSYNEQYF. CDR3 nucleotides: TGTGCCAGCAGCCCCAGCTGGGACAGGTCATACAATGAGCAGTACTTC.

The table lists this clonotype with a few counts. Here the CDR3 DNA reads TGTGCCAGTAGTGAGGACGGAGTCAGCTCCTATAATTCACCCCTCCACTTT. Amino acids: CASSEDGVSSYNSPLHF. The chain employs TRBV19 and TRBJ1-6; D unresolved. Trimming cost V 5 bases and J 0 bases, with 14 bases left between them. The CDR3 contains 17 residues. The germline gives CDR1 LNHDA, CDR2 SQIVND (reference sequence).

This clonotype appeared many times. The CDR3 carries no conserved terminal phenylalanine or tryptophan, so it likely arises from a read error. The DNA is omitted, as the CDR3 cannot be located on it reliably, and the CDR3 follows TCRdb's listing. This chain links TRBV24-1 with TRBJ2-7; the table's TRBD1 call for D was not verified on the DNA. The CDR3 has 15 amino acids, counting both end residues. In germline, CDR1 is KGHDR, CDR2 SFDVKD. CDR3 residues: CATSTQGAHGYTFGS.

This clonotype has only a few counts. The chain has TRBV7-2 and TRBJ2-1; 16 nucleotides align to TRBD2. The CDR3 loop spans 20 amino acids. V lost 2 bases to trimming and J lost 7 bases; unmatched junction nucleotides: 14. Germline V gene data show CDR1 as SGHTA and CDR2 as FQGNSA. DNA for the CDR3: TGTGCCAGCAGCTTACGGCAGGGCGGGACTAGCGGGGGGGCTTTGAATGAGCAGTTCTTC. It codes for CASSLRQGGTSGGALNEQFF. The full variable domain, in which reference TRBV7-2 and TRBJ2-1 provide the parts outside the CDR3, is GAGVSQSPSNKVTEKGKDVELRCDPISGHTALYWYRQSLGQGLEFLIYFQGNSAPDKSGLPSDRFSAERTGGSVSTLTIQRTQQEDSAVYLCASSLRQGGTSGGALNEQFFGPGTRLTVL.

The sample holds many counts of this clonotype. As DNA, the CDR3 is TGTGCCAGCACCCCAGTCAGCGGGGGAACCGGCAATGAGCAGTTCTTC. Amino acids: CASTPVSGGTGNEQFF. The chain carries TRBV6-1 and TRBJ2-1; 8 bases are a match to TRBD2. The CDR3 extends over 16 amino acids. Trimming cost V 7 bases and J 6 bases; bases outside gene matches: 14. The germline CDR1 and CDR2 sequences are MNHNS and SASEGT.

Sample share makes this clonotype large (0.1 to 1%). This rearrangement joins TRBV7-3 to TRBJ2-1, with 13 bases lining up with TRBD2. Germline-derived CDR1 and CDR2 are SGHTA and FQGTGA. Trimming took 5 bases from V and 9 from J; bases not matched to a gene: 10. The CDR3 runs to 16 residues. In nucleotides, the CDR3 is TGTGCCAGCAGCCCGTCGGGACTAGCGGGGTTTAGTGAGCAGTTCTTC. Protein sequence: CASSPSGLAGFSEQFF.

This clonotype was found many times. The CDR3: CASSLRGPPNLYGYTF. The CDR3 region has the DNA TGTGCCAGCAGCTTAAGGGGACCTCCCAACCTTTATGGCTACACCTTC. The V and J genes are TRBV7-3 and TRBJ1-2; a weak D match, TRBD1 (5 bases). V lost 1 base and J lost 5, with 17 bases in between. CDR1 and CDR2 (germline): SGHTA, FQGTGA. The CDR3 runs 16 residues.